These 32 T cell receptor beta chains were all obtained from the same sample, sequenced in a study of cytomegalovirus exposure and HLA in healthy donors. The PCR made use of 60 Vbeta and 13 Jbeta primers. Measured with immunoSEQ multiplex PCR; TCRdb has only the in-frame clones, and not every one. The table has around 190,000 clones, around 83% seen once. Sample: PBMCs. These receptors all stem from a man between 40 and 49 years old in good health and CMV-seropositive.

The V call is TRBV7-8, the J call TRBJ2-5, with D perhaps matching TRBD1 (5 bases). Germline-derived CDR1 and CDR2 are SGHVS and FQNEAQ. V lost 2 bases and J 5 bases, leaving 9 bases between the germline ends. The length of the CDR3 is 13 residues. For the CDR3, the DNA is TGTGCCAGCAGCTTACGACAGTGGGAGACCCAGTACTTC. It is translated as CASSLRQWETQYF.

This clone is a singleton in its sample. The chain couples TRBV27 to TRBJ1-2; 12 bases agree with TRBD1. J gave up 8 bases and V 7 bases, and 5 bases lay outside the gene matches. Per the germline V gene, CDR1 is MNHEY and CDR2 is SMNVEV (reference sequence). The length of the CDR3 is 13 residues. This chain's CDR3 is CASKGDRGHGYTF. Written as DNA, the CDR3 is TGTGCCAGCAAGGGGGACAGGGGGCACGGCTACACCTTC.

The J gene is TRBJ2-3, the V gene TRBV18, with D possibly matching TRBD2 (6 bases). The CDR3 totals 16 residues. Trimming took off 3 bases at V and 3 bases at J, with 16 bases between the two ends. Germline V gene lookup returns CDR1 KGHSH and CDR2 LQKENI. CDR3 bases: TGTGCCAGCTCACCTCCGAGTGGAGGGCTAACAGATACGCAGTATTTT. Translation: CASSPPSGGLTDTQYF.

The chain is built from TRBV30 and TRBJ2-1, with 10 bases that match TRBD2. The CDR3 contains 14 residues. The trim removed 6 bases at V and 6 bases at J, leaving 8 bases unmatched. Germline values: CDR1 GTSNPN, CDR2 SVGIG (reference sequence). CDR3 region: CACQAGGPINEQFF. CDR3 bases: TGTGCCTGTCAAGCGGGAGGGCCCATCAATGAGCAGTTCTTC.

The chain recombines TRBV18 with TRBJ2-1; unclear D gene. From germline, CDR1 is KGHSH and CDR2 LQKENI. Deletions cut 0 bases from V and 5 bases from J, with 5 bases between. This CDR3 region has 13 residues. As DNA, the CDR3 is TGTGCCAGCTCACCACCGGCCCACAATGAGCAGTTCTTC. It is translated as CASSPPAHNEQFF. Full variable domain (remainder filled in from reference TRBV18 and TRBJ2-1): NAGVMQNPRHLVRRRGQEARLRCSPMKGHSHVYWYRQLPEEGLKFMVYLQKENIIDESGMPKERFSAEFPKEGPSILRIQQVVRGDSAAYFCASSPPAHNEQFFGPGTRLTVL.

The chain has TRBV9 and TRBJ2-6, with 9 nucleotides matching TRBD2. Per the germline V gene, CDR1 is SGDLS and CDR2 is YYNGEE. Trimming at V came to 4 bases and at J to 0 bases, leaving 11 bases not matched to a gene. There are 19 residues in the CDR3. The DNA of the CDR3 is TGTGCCAGCAGCCCCCGGGCTAGCGGGGCCGGCTCTGGGGCCAACGTCCTGACTTTC. Its translation: CASSPRASGAGSGANVLTF.

The chain carries TRBV5-1 and TRBJ2-7; the D is unclear. Trimming removed 4 bases from V and 6 bases from J, with 20 bases in between. The CDR3 is 15 amino acids. In germline, CDR1 is SGHRS, CDR2 YFSETQ. CDR3 protein: CASSQTRPPLGEQYF. DNA of the CDR3: TGCGCCAGCAGCCAGACTCGTCCGCCTCTAGGCGAGCAGTACTTC.

J is TRBJ2-3 and V is TRBV4-1, with a tentative D call TRBD1 (5 bases). Trimming removed 1 base at V and 9 bases at J, with 11 bases between. The germline V gene has CDR1 MGHRA and CDR2 YSYEKL. This CDR3 is built from 13 residues. The CDR3 bases are TGCGCCAGCAGCCAAGTACAGGTGGGAACGCAGTATTTT. Translating it yields CASSQVQVGTQYF.

The chain links TRBV10-3 to TRBJ1-1; possibly TRBD1 for D (6 bases). The germline gives CDR1 ENHRY, CDR2 SYGVKD. This CDR3 has 12 residues. The DNA of the CDR3 is TGTGTCACAAAGGGGGGGGCAGGAGGAGCTTTCTTT. It specifies CVTKGGAGGAFF.

This chain joins TRBV27 and TRBJ2-7; 11 nucleotides line up with TRBD2. Germline trimming cut 3 bases from V and 0 bases from J; bases unmatched to any gene: 4. Germline CDR1 and CDR2: MNHEY and SMNVEV (reference sequence). The CDR3 is 16 residues long. The CDR3 nucleotides read TGTGCCAGCAGTTTCACGGGGACTAGCGGCTCCTACGAGCAGTACTTC. Protein product: CASSFTGTSGSYEQYF.

This clone was found a few times. The V and J genes are TRBV5-1 and TRBJ1-1; D possibly corresponds to TRBD1 (5 bases). The CDR3 length is 15 residues. Trimming pared 0 bases from V and 1 base from J, leaving 10 bases between. The V gene's germline CDR1 is SGHRS and CDR2 YFSETQ. CDR3 bases: TGCGCCAGCAGCTTGGAAACAGACAGGAACACTGAAGCTTTCTTT. The encoded protein is CASSLETDRNTEAFF.

The chain couples TRBV2 to TRBJ2-7, with D tentatively TRBD2 (6 bases). The CDR3 runs 14 residues. The V end lost 4 bases, the J end lost 2 bases, and 12 bases lay between the germline ends. Looked up from germline, CDR1 is SNHLY and CDR2 is FYNNEI. The CDR3 DNA follows: TGTGCCAGCAGTGTTGGGGGGTCTACCTACGAGCAGTACTTC. Translation: CASSVGGSTYEQYF.

This clone has a handful of counts. The chain combines TRBV9 with TRBJ2-1, with 13 bases aligning to TRBD2. This CDR3 region has 15 residues. With V trimmed by 6 bases and J by 8 bases, 8 bases remained unmatched. The germline V gene encodes CDR1 SGDLS and CDR2 YYNGEE. CDR3 nucleotide sequence: TGTGCCAGCAAACCCGGACTAGCGGGAGCGGATGAGCAGTTCTTC. As protein: CASKPGLAGADEQFF.

The gene calls are TRBV4-2 and TRBJ2-7, with 7 positions matching TRBD2. Per the germline V gene, CDR1 is LGHNA and CDR2 is YNFKEQ. This CDR3 contains 15 residues. The V segment lost 4 bases and the J segment 4 bases; nucleotides outside the gene matches: 10. The CDR3, as DNA: TGTGCCAGCAGCCGACTGGGGGGAGGGACTTACGAGCAGTACTTC. This translates into CASSRLGGGTYEQYF.

A few counts support this clone. The chain has TRBV2 and TRBJ2-1; D perhaps matches TRBD2 (6 bases). CDR1 SNHLY and CDR2 FYNNEI come from the germline V gene. V was clipped by 6 bases and J by 2 bases, with 17 bases between them. This CDR3 has 16 residues. CDR3 residues: CASSLLRDFPYNEQFF. Written as DNA, the CDR3 is TGTGCCAGCAGCCTACTCCGGGACTTCCCCTACAATGAGCAGTTCTTC.

The rearrangement uses TRBV27 and TRBJ2-1; a weak D match, TRBD2 (5 bases). The CDR3 totals 14 residues. Germline-derived CDR1 and CDR2 are MNHEY and SMNVEV (reference sequence). The germline V and J ends were trimmed by 5 bases and 0 bases, with 8 bases remaining between them. The CDR3 here is CASSRGSSYNEQFF. CDR3 DNA sequence: TGTGCCAGCAGTCGGGGAAGCTCCTACAATGAGCAGTTCTTC.

This chain uses TRBV4-2 with TRBJ2-7, with TRBD1 identical over 8 bases. CDR3 length: 15 amino acids. Germline CDR1 LGHNA, CDR2 YNFKEQ. Unmatched junction bases numbered 8, after V lost 1 base and J lost 6 bases. The CDR3: CASSQGQGSEGEQYF. In nucleotides, the CDR3 is TGTGCCAGCAGCCAAGGACAGGGGAGTGAGGGCGAGCAGTACTTC.

Worth noting for this clone: This sample also contains other DNA sequences that code for the same CDR3. CDR3 sequence reads: CASSLGTSGRYNEQFF. Here the CDR3 DNA reads TGTGCCAGCAGCTTAGGGACTAGCGGACGTTACAATGAGCAGTTCTTC. The chain combines TRBV7-2 with TRBJ2-1; 10 nucleotides match TRBD2. The germline CDR1 and CDR2 sequences are SGHTA and FQGNSA. V lost 1 base, J lost 4 bases, and 4 bases stayed unmatched. The CDR3 contains 16 residues.

V usage is TRBV28 and J usage is TRBJ1-2, with no clear D. The length of the CDR3 is 11 residues. Germline CDR1 and CDR2: MDHEN and SYDVKM. Trimming left V 6 bases short and J 7 bases short, with 9 bases between. For the CDR3, the DNA is TGTGCCAGCAGCTTGGGGAGTGGCTACACCTTC. Translated: CASSLGSGYTF.

This rearrangement joins TRBV7-2 to TRBJ2-5; 7 bases agree with TRBD2. Trimming removed 4 bases from V and 11 bases from J; junction bases left unmatched: 13. CDR1 and CDR2 (germline): SGHTA, FQGNSA. This CDR3 region has 14 residues. Written as DNA, the CDR3 is TGTGCCAGCAGCTCGCCCCATCCCCGGGAGGAGCAGTACTTC. This translates into CASSSPHPREEQYF. Variable domain in full (rest from reference TRBV7-2 and TRBJ2-5): GAGVSQSPSNKVTEKGKDVELRCDPISGHTALYWYRQSLGQGLEFLIYFQGNSAPDKSGLPSDRFSAERTGGSVSTLTIQRTQQEDSAVYLCASSSPHPREEQYFGPGTRLLVL.

The chain is built from TRBV29-1 and TRBJ2-1; 7 bases are a match to TRBD2. Germline CDR1 SQVTM, CDR2 ANQGSEA. After removal of 3 bases from V and 14 bases from J, the junction contained 7 bases not matched to a gene. This CDR3 is 11 amino acids long. CDR3 sequence reads: CSVEGGGLKFF. CDR3 DNA: TGCAGCGTTGAGGGGGGGGGACTCAAGTTCTTC.

V usage is TRBV27 and J usage is TRBJ2-7, with a weak D call TRBD1 (6 bases). Trimming took off 4 bases at V and 5 bases at J, with 18 bases between the two ends. Germline CDR1 and CDR2: MNHEY and SMNVEV (reference sequence). The CDR3 loop spans 15 amino acids. In DNA form, the CDR3 reads TGTGCCAGCAGTTCACCCCCCAAGGGGGTACACGAGCAGTACTTC. It is translated as CASSSPPKGVHEQYF.

V gene TRBV7-9 combines with J gene TRBJ2-7; 8 bases align to TRBD1. V was pared by 2 bases and J by 4 bases, with 7 bases of the junction left unmatched. The CDR3 is made up of 15 amino acids. Germline CDR1 is SEHNR and CDR2 is FQNEAQ (reference sequence). This CDR3 is CASSLITGGRYEQYF. As DNA, the CDR3 is TGTGCCAGCAGCTTAATAACAGGGGGACGGTACGAGCAGTACTTC.

The J gene is TRBJ2-3, the V gene TRBV9; D remains unclear. The CDR3 consists of 13 residues. Trimming pared 4 bases from V and 2 bases from J, leaving 8 bases between. The germline CDR1 and CDR2 sequences are SGDLS and YYNGEE. The CDR3 region is CASSFTDTDTQYF. CDR3 DNA: TGTGCCAGCAGCTTCACAGACACAGATACGCAGTATTTT.

The rearrangement uses TRBV13 and TRBJ2-6, with TRBD2 matching over 10 bases. Germline V gene sequence: CDR1 PRHDT, CDR2 FYEKMQ (reference sequence). The V and J ends lost 6 bases and 4 bases, in that order; junction bases with no gene match: 6. The CDR3 length is 16 residues. CDR3 loop: CASSSGRFIGANVLTF. The CDR3 DNA reads TGTGCCAGCAGTAGCGGGAGGTTTATAGGGGCCAACGTCCTGACTTTC. Using reference TRBV13 and TRBJ2-6 for the parts outside the CDR3, the full variable domain is AAGVIQSPRHLIKEKRETATLKCYPIPRHDTVYWYQQGPGQDPQFLISFYEKMQSDKGSIPDRFSAQQFSDYHSELNMSSLELGDSALYFCASSSGRFIGANVLTFGAGSRLTVL.

This clone occurred a few times. The rearrangement links TRBV30 to TRBJ1-2; TRBD1 matches at 9 bases. Germline CDR1 is GTSNPN and CDR2 is SVGIG (reference sequence). Losses at the gene ends were 3 bases for V and 3 bases for J; bases not matched to a gene: 8. This CDR3 is built from 15 residues. The CDR3 is CAWSPGTGMYYGYTF. In DNA form, the CDR3 reads TGTGCCTGGAGCCCAGGGACAGGGATGTACTATGGCTACACCTTC.

This clone was recorded a few times. This chain uses TRBV4-1 with TRBJ1-2, with D maybe TRBD1 (5 bases). This CDR3 region has 18 residues. Germline CDR1 reads MGHRA; CDR2 reads YSYEKL. The V end lost 2 bases, the J end lost 4 bases, and 23 bases lay between the germline ends. This chain's CDR3 is CASSQHVGGGILSYGYTF. CDR3 in DNA: TGCGCCAGCAGCCAACATGTCGGTGGGGGGATACTATCCTATGGCTACACCTTC.

The gene calls are TRBV7-8 and TRBJ2-5; TRBD2 is a possible D gene (6 bases). The DNA end lines up better with TRBJ2-7; the J call may be wrong. The CDR3 loop spans 17 amino acids. Germline-derived CDR1 and CDR2 are SGHVS and FQNEAQ. The CDR3 sequence: CASSLFPPGATNYEQYF. In DNA form, the CDR3 reads TGTGCCAGCAGCTTATTTCCCCCGGGAGCCACAAATTACGAGCAGTACTTC.

In the case of this clone: The junction does not match germline at one end; this may be a read error. The V gene is TRBV5-1, the J gene TRBJ2-6; a weak D match, TRBD1 (6 bases). The CDR3 is made up of 15 amino acids. CDR1 and CDR2 (germline): SGHRS, YFSETQ. Here the CDR3 reads CASSEQGAGANGLTF. The CDR3, as DNA: TGCGCCAGCAGTGAACAGGGAGCTGGGGCCAACGGCCTGACTTTC.

CDR3 amino acids: CASRLTLQGTEAFF. For the CDR3, the DNA is TGCGCCAGCAGGCTGACCCTCCAGGGAACTGAAGCTTTCTTT. V gene TRBV5-1 combines with J gene TRBJ1-1, with D tentatively TRBD1 (5 bases). V was clipped by 5 bases and J by 5 bases, with 16 bases between them. The CDR3 sequence is 14 residues long. Germline V CDR1 and CDR2: SGHRS, YFSETQ.

This clone was found a few times. The chain combines TRBV11-2 with TRBJ2-7, with TRBD1 matching 11 bases. The junction had 4 bases not matched to a gene; V was cut back by 3 bases and J by 3 bases. The CDR3 is 15 residues long. Germline V gene lookup returns CDR1 SGHAT and CDR2 FQNNGV. As DNA, the CDR3 is TGTGCCAGCAGCTTCGGACAGGGGGCATACTACGAGCAGTACTTC. It translates to CASSFGQGAYYEQYF.

This clone occurred once. The genes are TRBV6-6 and TRBJ1-3; D is uncertain. CDR1 is MNHNY, CDR2 SVGAGI, per germline (reference sequence). The V end was cut by 2 bases, the J end by 0 bases, with 8 bases between. The CDR3 extends over 15 amino acids. The CDR3 DNA follows: TGTGCCAGCAGTTACAGGAGGGCCTCTGGAAACACCATATATTTT. The encoded protein is CASSYRRASGNTIYF.